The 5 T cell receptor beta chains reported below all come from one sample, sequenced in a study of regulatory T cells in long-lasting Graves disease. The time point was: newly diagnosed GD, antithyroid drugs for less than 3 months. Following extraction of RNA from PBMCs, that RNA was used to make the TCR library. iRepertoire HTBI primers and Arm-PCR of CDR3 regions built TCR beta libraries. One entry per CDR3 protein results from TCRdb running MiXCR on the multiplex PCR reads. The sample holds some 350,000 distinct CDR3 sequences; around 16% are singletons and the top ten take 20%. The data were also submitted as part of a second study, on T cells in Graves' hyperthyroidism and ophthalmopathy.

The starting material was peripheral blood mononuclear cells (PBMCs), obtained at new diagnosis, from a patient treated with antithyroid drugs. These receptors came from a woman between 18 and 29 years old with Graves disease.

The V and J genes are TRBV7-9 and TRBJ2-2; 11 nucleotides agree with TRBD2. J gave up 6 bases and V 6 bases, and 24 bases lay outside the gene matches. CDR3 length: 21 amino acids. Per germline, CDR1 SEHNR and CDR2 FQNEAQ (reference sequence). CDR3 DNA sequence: TGTGCCAGCAGTGGGACCGCAGGGACTAGCGGCGGCCTAAGCTCGGCCGGGGAGCTGTTTTTT. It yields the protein CASSGTAGTSGGLSSAGELFF.

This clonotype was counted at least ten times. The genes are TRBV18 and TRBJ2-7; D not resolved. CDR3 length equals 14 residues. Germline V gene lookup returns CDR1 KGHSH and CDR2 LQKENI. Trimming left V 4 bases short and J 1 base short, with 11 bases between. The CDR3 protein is CASSRNPLSYEQYF. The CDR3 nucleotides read TGTGCCAGCTCACGAAACCCCCTTTCCTACGAGCAGTACTTC.

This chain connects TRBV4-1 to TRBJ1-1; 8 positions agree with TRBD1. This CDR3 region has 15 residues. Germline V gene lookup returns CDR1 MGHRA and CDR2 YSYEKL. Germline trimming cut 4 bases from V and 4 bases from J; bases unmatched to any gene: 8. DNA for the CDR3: TGCGCCAGCAGCCGCTCAGGACAGGGTAGCACTGAAGCTTTCTTT. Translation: CASSRSGQGSTEAFF.

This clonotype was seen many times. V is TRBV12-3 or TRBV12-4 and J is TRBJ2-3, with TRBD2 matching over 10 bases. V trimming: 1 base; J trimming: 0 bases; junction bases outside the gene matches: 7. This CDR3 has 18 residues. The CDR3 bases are TGTGCCAGCAGTTTAGTTCTAGCGGGGGTAAGGAGCACAGATACGCAGTATTTT. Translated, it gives CASSLVLAGVRSTDTQYF.

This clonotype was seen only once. The CDR3 DNA reads TGTGCCAGCAGCCCCCCCACTCGGGACTATGGCTACACCTTC. Translated: CASSPPTRDYGYTF. The chain couples TRBV28 to TRBJ1-2; D is unclear. Trimming cost V 6 bases and J 3 bases, with 14 bases left between them. CDR1 and CDR2 from the germline V gene are MDHEN and SYDVKM. The CDR3 is made up of 14 amino acids.